This TCR beta chain derives from a study of beta chain features in type 1 diabetes. Study outcomes and limitations: Healthy donors had naive, central memory and Treg TCRB repertoires that appeared less similar than those seen among patients. For cells with high TCR expression, cDNA sequencing could yield over-representation. There was a moderate but significant shortening of TCRB CDR3s in all four CD4+ subsets of Type 1 diabetes patients.

This clone was detected only a few times. What it recognizes is unknown. This CDR3 is 14 amino acids long. The J segment lost 4 bases and the V segment lost 6 bases, leaving 7 bases of the junction unmatched. Germline V lookup: CDR1 MNHNY, CDR2 SVGAGI (reference sequence). Every isolated RNA sample was fully reverse transcribed, so sequencing captured expressed TCRB transcripts. Produced via immunoSEQ multiplex PCR; TCRdb's table is partial and in-frame only. Of 900,000 or so clones detected, about a sixth appear once; the ten largest clones hold 0.023%. The sequencing input was naive CD4+ T cells from blood. This clonotype originated in a woman younger than 30 in good health. The chain uses TRBV6-6 and TRBJ2-3, with 7 bases matching TRBD2. The CDR3 coding sequence is TGTGCCAGCAGCCCAATGGGGGGGTCAGATACGCAGTATTTT. Translated: CASSPMGGSDTQYF.